This TCR beta chain is drawn from a study of molecular identifiers for immune sequencing clone quantification. Study-wide background: In replicates, the authors split RNA from around 20,000 or 100,000 naive CD8 cells five ways and sequenced four.

CDR1 is DFQATT and CDR2 is SNEGSKA in the germline V gene (reference sequence). This CDR3 is 10 amino acids long. V lost 3 bases and J lost 6, with 5 bases in between. The study's findings and limits: Jurkat TCR RNA spiked in from one cell (amid about 980,000 naive cells) was reportedly detectable. The study found clones above 20 RNA copies held over 98% of effector molecules and under 1% in naive cells.

This clonotype occurred many times. What it binds is unknown. The use of previously described methods and listed TCR primers produced the bulk TCR libraries. TCRdb fed the PCR reads into MiXCR, producing one record per CDR3 protein. Altogether about 640,000 distinct CDR3 sequences are present, nearly 20% being singletons, with the ten largest covering roughly 0.83%. What was sequenced was naive CD8+ T cells from blood, with Jurkat cell RNA spiked in. This sample's subset: FACS-sorted CD8+CD4-CCR7+CD45RA+ naive T cells. The chain is built from TRBV20-1 and TRBJ1-1, with D hard to call. The clonotype was recovered from a human donor in good health. Some libraries in this study had Jurkat cell RNA spiked in. In DNA form, the CDR3 reads TGCAGTGCTAGTAGAGCTGAAGCTTTCTTT. Translation gives CSASRAEAFF.